The T cell receptor (beta chain) under discussion was sequenced for a study of T cells in Graves' hyperthyroidism and ophthalmopathy. Overall study findings and caveats: Among thyroid clonotypes expanded above 0.001, most also appeared in blood.

This clonotype was detected ten times or more. The target antigen is unknown. What was amplified from RNA transcripts were TCR beta CDR3 regions. The HTBI set primed first-round TCR CDR3 RT-PCR. TCRdb analysed the multiplex PCR reads with MiXCR anew, one entry per CDR3 protein. The data hold 700,000 or so distinct CDR3 sequences, with more than 12% observed a single time. Each ophthalmopathy patient scored at least 3 on the Clinical Activity Score and at least 4 on NOSPECS grade, with duration under 3 months. Clinical symptoms, serum thyroxine and TRAb, thyroid ultrasound and orbital computed tomography together formed the diagnostic basis. PBMCs came from more than 9.5 ml fresh peripheral blood. There are 16 residues in the CDR3. Trimming shortened V by 4 bases and J by 0 bases, and 14 bases separated the two germline ends. CDR1 is MDHEN and CDR2 is SYDVKM in the germline V gene.

The sample consisted of blood. The chain links TRBV28 to TRBJ2-3, with D unclear. This receptor was identified in a woman in her forties or fifties with Graves' ophthalmopathy. DNA of the CDR3: TGTGCCAGCAGTTCGCGGACCGACGGAAGCACAGATACGCAGTATTTT. This gives the protein CASSSRTDGSTDTQYF.